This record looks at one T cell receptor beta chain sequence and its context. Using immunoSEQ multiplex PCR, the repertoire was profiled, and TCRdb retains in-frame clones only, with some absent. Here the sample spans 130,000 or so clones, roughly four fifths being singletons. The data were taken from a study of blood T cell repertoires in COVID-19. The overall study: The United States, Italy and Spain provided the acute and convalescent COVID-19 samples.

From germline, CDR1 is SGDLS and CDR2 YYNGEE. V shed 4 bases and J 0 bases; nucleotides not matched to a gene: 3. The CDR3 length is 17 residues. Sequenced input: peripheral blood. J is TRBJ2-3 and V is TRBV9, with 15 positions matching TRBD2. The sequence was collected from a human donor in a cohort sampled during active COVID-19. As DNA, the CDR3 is TGTGCCAGCAGCCGGGGACTAGCGGGGGGAAGCACAGATACGCAGTATTTT. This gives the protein CASSRGLAGGSTDTQYF.